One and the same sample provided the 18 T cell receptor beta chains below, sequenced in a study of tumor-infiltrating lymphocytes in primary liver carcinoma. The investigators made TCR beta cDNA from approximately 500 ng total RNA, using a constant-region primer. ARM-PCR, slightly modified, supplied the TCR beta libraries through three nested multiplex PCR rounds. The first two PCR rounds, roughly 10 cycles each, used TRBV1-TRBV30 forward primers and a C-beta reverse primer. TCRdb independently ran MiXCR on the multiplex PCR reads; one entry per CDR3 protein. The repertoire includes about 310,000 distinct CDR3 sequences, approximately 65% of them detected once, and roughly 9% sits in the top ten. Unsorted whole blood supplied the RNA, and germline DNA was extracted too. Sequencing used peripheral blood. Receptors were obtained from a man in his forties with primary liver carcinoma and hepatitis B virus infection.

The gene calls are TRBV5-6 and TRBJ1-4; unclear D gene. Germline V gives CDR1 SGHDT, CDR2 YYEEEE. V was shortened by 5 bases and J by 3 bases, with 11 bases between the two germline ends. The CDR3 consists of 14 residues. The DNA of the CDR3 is TGTGCCAGCAGTTTTCGGGGAGCTAATGAAAAACTGTTTTTT. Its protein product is CASSFRGANEKLFF.

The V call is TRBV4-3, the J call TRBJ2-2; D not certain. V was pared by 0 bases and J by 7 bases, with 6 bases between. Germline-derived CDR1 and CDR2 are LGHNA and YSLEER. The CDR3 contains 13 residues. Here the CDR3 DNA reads TGCGCCAGCAGCCAAGATCCCGGCGGGGAGCTGTTTTTT. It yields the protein CASSQDPGGELFF.

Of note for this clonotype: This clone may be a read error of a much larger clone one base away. This CDR3 is CASSPTSGNYDEQFF. The CDR3, as DNA: TGTGCCAGCAGCCCGACTAGCGGCAACTACGATGAGCAGTTCTTC. This chain joins TRBV4-2 and TRBJ2-1, with 9 positions matching TRBD2. The germline V gene encodes CDR1 LGHNA and CDR2 YNFKEQ. The CDR3 covers 15 residues.

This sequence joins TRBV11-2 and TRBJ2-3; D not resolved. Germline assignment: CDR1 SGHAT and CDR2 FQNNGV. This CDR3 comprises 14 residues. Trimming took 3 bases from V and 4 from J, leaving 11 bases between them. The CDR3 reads CASSLGSLADTQYF. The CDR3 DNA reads TGTGCCAGCAGCTTGGGCTCCCTCGCAGATACGCAGTATTTT.

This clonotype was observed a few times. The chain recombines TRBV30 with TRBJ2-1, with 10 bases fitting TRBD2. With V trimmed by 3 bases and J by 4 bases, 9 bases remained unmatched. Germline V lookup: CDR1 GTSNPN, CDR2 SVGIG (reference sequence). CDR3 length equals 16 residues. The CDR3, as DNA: TGTGCCTGGAGCGCAGCTAGCGGGAGACAATACAATGAGCAGTTCTTC. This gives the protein CAWSAASGRQYNEQFF.

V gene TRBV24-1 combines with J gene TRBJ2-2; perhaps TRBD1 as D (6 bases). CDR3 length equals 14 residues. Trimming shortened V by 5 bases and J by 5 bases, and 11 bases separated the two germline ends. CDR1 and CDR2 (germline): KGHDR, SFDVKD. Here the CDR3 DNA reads TGTGCCACCAGTGCACAGGGTAGTACCGGGGAGCTGTTTTTT. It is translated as CATSAQGSTGELFF.

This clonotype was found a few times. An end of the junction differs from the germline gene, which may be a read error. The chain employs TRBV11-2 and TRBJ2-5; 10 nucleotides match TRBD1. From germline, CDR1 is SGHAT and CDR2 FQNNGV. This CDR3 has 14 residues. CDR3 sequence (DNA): TGTGCCAGCAGCGCCGGGACAGGGGTGAAGACCCAGTATTTC. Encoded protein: CASSAGTGVKTQYF. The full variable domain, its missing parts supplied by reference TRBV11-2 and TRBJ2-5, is EAGVAQSPRYKIIEKRQSVAFWCNPISGHATLYWYQQILGQGPKLLIQFQNNGVVDDSQLPKDRFSAERLKGVDSTLKIQPAKLEDSAVYLCASSAGTGVKTQYFGPGTRLLVL.

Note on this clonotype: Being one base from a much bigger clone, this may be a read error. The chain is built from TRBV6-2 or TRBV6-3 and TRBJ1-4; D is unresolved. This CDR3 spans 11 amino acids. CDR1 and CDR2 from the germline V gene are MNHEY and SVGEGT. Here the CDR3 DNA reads TGTGTCAGCAGTTGGAATGAAAAACTGTTTTTT. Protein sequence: CVSSWNEKLFF.

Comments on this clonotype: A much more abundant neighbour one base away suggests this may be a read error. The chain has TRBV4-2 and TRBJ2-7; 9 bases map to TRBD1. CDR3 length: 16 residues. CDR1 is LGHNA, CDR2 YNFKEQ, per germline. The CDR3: CASSRGLGQGPYEQHF. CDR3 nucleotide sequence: TGTGCCAGCAGCCGCGGACTGGGACAGGGACCTTACGAGCAGCACTTC.

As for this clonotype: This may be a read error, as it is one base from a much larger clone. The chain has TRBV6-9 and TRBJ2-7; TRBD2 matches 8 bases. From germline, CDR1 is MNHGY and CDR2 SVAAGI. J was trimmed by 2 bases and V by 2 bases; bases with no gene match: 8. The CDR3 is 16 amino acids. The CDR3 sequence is CASSYDASGGPYEQYF. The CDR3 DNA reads TGTGCCAGCAGTTATGATGCCAGCGGGGGCCCCTACGAGCAGTACTTC.

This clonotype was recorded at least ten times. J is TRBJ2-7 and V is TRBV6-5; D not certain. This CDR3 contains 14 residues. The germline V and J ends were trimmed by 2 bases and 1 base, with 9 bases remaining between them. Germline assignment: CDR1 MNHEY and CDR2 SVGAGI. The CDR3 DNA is TGTGCCAGCAGTTACCCGACAACGTCCTACGAGCAGTACTTC. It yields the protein CASSYPTTSYEQYF.

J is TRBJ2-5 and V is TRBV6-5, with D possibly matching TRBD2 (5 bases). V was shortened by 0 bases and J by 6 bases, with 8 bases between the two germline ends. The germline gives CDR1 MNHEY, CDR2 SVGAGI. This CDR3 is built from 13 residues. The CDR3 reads CASSYSGSQTQYF. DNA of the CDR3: TGTGCCAGCAGTTACTCAGGGAGCCAGACCCAGTACTTC.

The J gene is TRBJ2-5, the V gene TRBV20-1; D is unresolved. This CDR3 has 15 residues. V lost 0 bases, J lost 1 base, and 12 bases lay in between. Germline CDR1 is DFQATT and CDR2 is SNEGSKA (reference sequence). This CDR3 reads CSARDDRNIQETQYF. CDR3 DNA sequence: TGCAGTGCTAGAGATGATAGGAATATCCAAGAGACCCAGTACTTC.

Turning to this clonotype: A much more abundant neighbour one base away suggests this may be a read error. The CDR3 DNA sequence: TGCGCCAGCAGCCATTACGGGACAGCCGGGGCAGGCATTCAGTACTTC. Translation gives CASSHYGTAGAGIQYF. V gene TRBV4-3 combines with J gene TRBJ2-4; TRBD1 matches 7 bases. V was pared by 3 bases and J by 9 bases, with 14 bases of the junction left unmatched. This CDR3 region has 16 residues. Looked up from germline, CDR1 is LGHNA and CDR2 is YSLEER.

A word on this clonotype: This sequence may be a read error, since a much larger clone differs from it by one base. This CDR3 is CDSSPSEVLRYEQYF. The CDR3 DNA follows: TGTGACAGCAGTCCCTCAGAGGTCCTGAGGTACGAGCAGTACTTC. The V and J genes are TRBV6-2 or TRBV6-3 and TRBJ2-7; D unclear. This CDR3 comprises 15 residues. The germline V gene encodes CDR1 MNHEY and CDR2 SVGEGT.

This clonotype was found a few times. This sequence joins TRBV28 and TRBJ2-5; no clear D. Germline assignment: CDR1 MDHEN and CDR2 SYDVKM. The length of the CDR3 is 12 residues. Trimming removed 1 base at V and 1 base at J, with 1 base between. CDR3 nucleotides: TGTGCCAGCAGTTTATTCCAAGAGACCCAGTACTTC. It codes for CASSLFQETQYF. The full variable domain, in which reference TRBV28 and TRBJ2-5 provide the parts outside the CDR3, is DVKVTQSSRYLVKRTGEKVFLECVQDMDHENMFWYRQDPGLGLRLIYFSYDVKMKEKGDIPEGYSVSREKKERFSLILESASTNQTSMYLCASSLFQETQYFGPGTRLLVL.

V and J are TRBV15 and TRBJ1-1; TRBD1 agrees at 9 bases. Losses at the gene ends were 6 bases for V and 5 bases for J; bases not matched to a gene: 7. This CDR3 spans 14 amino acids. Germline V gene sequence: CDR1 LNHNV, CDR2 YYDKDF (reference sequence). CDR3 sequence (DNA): TGTGCCACCAGAAGTTCACAGGGGGCAACTGAAGCTTTCTTT. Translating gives CATRSSQGATEAFF.

CDR3 nucleotide sequence: TGTGCCAGCAGTTTTATTGATGGAGAGACCCAGTACTTC. Encoded protein: CASSFIDGETQYF. V usage is TRBV12-3 or TRBV12-4 and J usage is TRBJ2-5; D is unresolved. V was trimmed by 3 bases and J by 4 bases, leaving 9 bases between them. CDR3 length: 13 residues.